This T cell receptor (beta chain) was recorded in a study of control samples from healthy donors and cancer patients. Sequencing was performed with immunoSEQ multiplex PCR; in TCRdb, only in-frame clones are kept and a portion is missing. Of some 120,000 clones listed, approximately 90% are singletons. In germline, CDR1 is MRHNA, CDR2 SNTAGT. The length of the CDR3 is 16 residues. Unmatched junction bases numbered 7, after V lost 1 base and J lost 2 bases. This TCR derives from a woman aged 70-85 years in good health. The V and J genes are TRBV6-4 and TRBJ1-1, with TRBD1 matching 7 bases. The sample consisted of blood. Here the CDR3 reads CASSDCERQGNTEAFF. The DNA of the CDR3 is TGTGCCAGCAGTGACTGCGAGCGACAGGGCAACACTGAAGCTTTCTTT.